This T cell receptor beta chain was sequenced in a study of PD-1 blockade in classical Hodgkin lymphoma. Study observations and caveats: At baseline, newly diagnosed patients reportedly showed less TCR diversity than healthy donors. Diversity in CD4+ TCRs, unlike that measured in CD8+ TCRs, had risen significantly by C4D1. Individuals who commenced nivolumab within less than 1 year of ASCT were excluded.

Note on this clone: The antigen remains undetermined.

Relapse was seen in all patients after autologous stem cell transplantation, and brentuximab vedotin exposure was variable. Negative selection with magnetic separation was used to purify CD4+ T cells from thawed PBMCs. Classification of best responses gave complete response, partial response or progressive disease. TCRdb's copy holds only in-frame clones and misses some; the assay was immunoSEQ multiplex PCR. The data hold more than 9,500 clones, with 65% to 85% observed a single time. The source is a human donor with classical Hodgkin lymphoma. This material consisted of CD4+ T cells from blood, taken at baseline.

In DNA, the CDR3 is TGTGCCAGCCAGGGAGGGAGCTATAATTCACCCCTCCACTTT. As protein: CASQGGSYNSPLHF. The genes are TRBV6-5 and TRBJ1-6; possibly TRBD1 for D (5 bases). The CDR3 spans 14 residues. Germline loops: CDR1 MNHEY, CDR2 SVGAGI. V shed 8 bases and J shed 3 bases, with 11 bases lying between them.